The clone carrying this T cell receptor beta chain was counted ten times or more. Patients having uncontrolled infection, another autoimmune disease, pregnancy or lactation were not included. Amplified TCR beta CDR3 regions derived from RNA transcripts. Primed by the HTBI set, a first-round RT-PCR was run on the TCR CDR3. Via MiXCR, TCRdb re-called the multiplex PCR reads, giving one row per CDR3 protein. This sample yields 650,000 to 800,000 distinct CDR3 sequences, of which approximately 42% are seen a single time; 6.5% to 9% belongs to the top ten. This sample was included in a study of T cells in Graves' hyperthyroidism and ophthalmopathy. J was trimmed by 7 bases and V by 5 bases; bases with no gene match: 11. The CDR3 is made up of 15 amino acids. Germline CDR1 reads LNHDA; CDR2 reads SQIVND (reference sequence).

The TCR was taken from an adult man with Graves' disease, either hyperthyroidism or ophthalmopathy (not recorded which). The J gene is TRBJ1-5, the V gene TRBV19; 7 bases match TRBD1. The sample comprised peripheral blood or thyroid tissue (not recorded which). The CDR3 loop reads CASSPLDRDGQPQHF. CDR3 DNA: TGTGCCAGTAGTCCCCTCGACAGGGACGGACAGCCCCAGCATTTT.